This T cell receptor beta chain was profiled in a study of blood T cell repertoires in COVID-19. Study-level background: T cells, B-cell-depleted T cells, or PBMCs provided the cDNA or gDNA that served as material.

One Seattle source followed patients from active infection through their disease course. Assay: immunoSEQ multiplex PCR; the TCRdb copy retains only in-frame clones and omits some. The sample holds about 210,000 clones; around 81% are singletons and the top ten take about 0.91%. CDR3 length equals 14 residues. Germline V gives CDR1 MNHNY, CDR2 SVGAGI (reference sequence). After removal of 4 bases from V and 7 bases from J, the junction contained 4 bases not matched to a gene. This TCR was recovered from a man between 60 and 75 years old with COVID-19, enrolled during active disease. V is TRBV6-6 and J is TRBJ1-4, with 9 bases fitting TRBD1. The sequencing input was peripheral blood. The CDR3 region is CASSSTGGPEKLFF. The DNA of the CDR3 is TGTGCCAGCAGTTCTACAGGGGGCCCTGAAAAACTGTTTTTT.